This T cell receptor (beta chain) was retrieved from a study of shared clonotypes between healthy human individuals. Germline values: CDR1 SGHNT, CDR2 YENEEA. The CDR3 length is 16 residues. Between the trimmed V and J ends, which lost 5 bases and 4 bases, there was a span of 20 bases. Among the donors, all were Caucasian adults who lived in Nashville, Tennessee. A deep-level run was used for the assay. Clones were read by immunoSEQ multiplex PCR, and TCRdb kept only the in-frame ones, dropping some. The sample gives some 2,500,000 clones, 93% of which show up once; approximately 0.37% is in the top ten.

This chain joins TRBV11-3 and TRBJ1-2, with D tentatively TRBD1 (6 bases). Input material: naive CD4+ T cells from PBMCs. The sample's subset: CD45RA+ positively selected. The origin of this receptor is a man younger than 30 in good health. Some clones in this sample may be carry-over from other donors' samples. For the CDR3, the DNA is TGTGCCAGCAGCCCCACCGGGAGGGGGGGAGGCTATGGCTACACCTTC. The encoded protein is CASSPTGRGGGYGYTF.